These 26 T cell receptor beta chains share one sample of origin, sequenced in a study of blood T cell repertoires in COVID-19. The repertoire was sequenced with immunoSEQ multiplex PCR; TCRdb's copy has only in-frame clones and lacks some. The sample carries about 250,000 clones, roughly 88% recorded once. Sequencing was performed on peripheral blood. The receptors were gathered from a woman aged 25-40 years with COVID-19, enrolled during active disease.

The CDR3 loop is CASSLGGPNRKINEKLFF. The CDR3 coding sequence is TGTGCCAGCAGTCTTGGGGGCCCAAACCGAAAAATAAATGAAAAACTGTTTTTT. The rearrangement joins TRBV3-1 (or the pseudogene TRBV3-2) to TRBJ1-4; D is perhaps TRBD1 (6 bases). Germline CDR1 reads LGHDT; CDR2 reads YNNKEL (reference sequence). The length of the CDR3 is 18 residues. Trimming cost V 6 bases and J 5 bases, with 25 bases left between them.

This chain connects TRBV4-3 to TRBJ1-5, with D unresolved. Germline V CDR1 and CDR2: LGHNA, YSLEER. Trimming removed 1 base at V and 5 bases at J, with 6 bases between. This CDR3 spans 13 amino acids. CDR3 sequence (DNA): TGCGCCAGCAGCCAAGGGCTCGATCAGCCCCAGCATTTT. Its protein product is CASSQGLDQPQHF.

The V gene is TRBV28, the J gene TRBJ1-1; D is unresolved. V shed 2 bases and J shed 11 bases, with 21 bases lying between them. Germline lookup yields CDR1 MDHEN and CDR2 SYDVKM. The CDR3 is made up of 15 amino acids. CDR3 DNA: TGTGCCAGCAGTTTAGTAGCCTCGTACCGAAATCTGGCTTTCTTT. Its translation is CASSLVASYRNLAFF.

The genes are TRBV7-9 and TRBJ2-7; 14 bases are a match to TRBD2. The germline gives CDR1 SEHNR, CDR2 FQNEAQ (reference sequence). The CDR3 sequence is 16 residues long. V was pared by 7 bases and J by 6 bases, with 11 bases of the junction left unmatched. The CDR3: CASTATGTSGSGEQYV. For the CDR3, the DNA is TGTGCCAGCACCGCTACCGGGACTAGCGGGAGTGGCGAGCAGTACGTC.

V usage is TRBV18 and J usage is TRBJ2-5, with D maybe TRBD2 (5 bases). There are 13 residues in the CDR3. Trimming cost V 2 bases and J 5 bases, with 9 bases left between them. The germline gives CDR1 KGHSH, CDR2 LQKENI. CDR3 bases: TGTGCCAGCTCACCAGGCGGGCGGGAGACCCAGTACTTC. As protein: CASSPGGRETQYF. The entire variable domain, with the rest obtained from reference TRBV18 and TRBJ2-5, is as follows: NAGVMQNPRHLVRRRGQEARLRCSPMKGHSHVYWYRQLPEEGLKFMVYLQKENIIDESGMPKERFSAEFPKEGPSILRIQQVVRGDSAAYFCASSPGGRETQYFGPGTRLLVL.

The chain employs TRBV11-2 and TRBJ2-7, with D possibly TRBD1 on 5 matching bases. This CDR3 is built from 12 residues. Germline V gene lookup returns CDR1 SGHAT and CDR2 FQNNGV. V dropped 5 bases and J dropped 4 bases, with 9 bases sitting between them. This CDR3 reads CASSDQGYEQYV. In DNA, the CDR3 is TGTGCCAGCAGCGACCAGGGTTACGAGCAGTACGTC.

V gene TRBV7-9 combines with J gene TRBJ1-3; D uncertain. CDR3 size: 16 residues. Germline loops: CDR1 SEHNR, CDR2 FQNEAQ (reference sequence). The V gene lost 3 bases and the J gene lost 0 bases, with 12 bases spanning the gap. This chain's CDR3 is CASSFSTVSSGNTIYF. For the CDR3, the DNA is TGTGCCAGCAGCTTTTCCACAGTTAGCTCTGGAAACACCATATATTTT.

With respect to this clone: At one end the junction does not follow the germline gene, possibly because of a read error. The chain carries TRBV7-7 and TRBJ2-3; D tentatively reads TRBD1 or TRBD2 (6 bases each). The germline V gene encodes CDR1 SSHAT and CDR2 FNYEAQ (reference sequence). The CDR3 has 15 residues. The CDR3 is CASSLGGGPTDTQYF. The CDR3 nucleotides read TGTGCTAGCAGCTTAGGAGGGGGACCCACAGATACGCAGTATTTT.

The chain joins TRBV9 to TRBJ2-6, with TRBD1 identical over 9 bases. The CDR3 extends over 15 amino acids. Germline values: CDR1 SGDLS, CDR2 YYNGEE. The J segment lost 7 bases and the V segment lost 3 bases, leaving 5 bases of the junction unmatched. The CDR3: CASSERQGVANVLTF. As DNA, the CDR3 is TGTGCCAGCAGCGAGAGACAGGGGGTAGCCAACGTCCTGACTTTC.

The chain employs TRBV19 and TRBJ2-1, with D maybe TRBD1 (6 bases). Germline values: CDR1 LNHDA, CDR2 SQIVND (reference sequence). Between the trimmed V and J ends, which lost 3 bases and 4 bases, there was a span of 13 bases. This CDR3 region has 15 residues. CDR3 protein: CASSIGRGGYNEQFF. The CDR3 DNA sequence: TGTGCCAGTAGTATTGGCAGGGGCGGGTACAATGAGCAGTTCTTC.

The chain combines TRBV10-1 with TRBJ1-1; possible D gene TRBD1, 5 bases. With 10 bases removed from V and 0 bases from J, the gap between germline ends came to 12 bases. The CDR3 loop spans 13 amino acids. Germline V lookup: CDR1 WNHNN, CDR2 SYGVQD (reference sequence). The CDR3 bases are TGCGCCACCCGACAGTCTTTGAACACTGAAGCTTTCTTT. It codes for CATRQSLNTEAFF.

The CDR3 sequence is CASSERGGISDTQYF. For the CDR3, the DNA is TGTGCCAGCAGTGAAAGGGGGGGAATATCGGATACGCAGTATTTT. The chain combines TRBV6-4 with TRBJ2-3; D is possibly TRBD2 (7 bases). Germline assignment: CDR1 MRHNA and CDR2 SNTAGT. Trimming removed 3 bases at V and 6 bases at J, with 16 bases between. The CDR3 length is 15 residues.

The chain has TRBV28 and TRBJ2-1; 7 nucleotides match TRBD1. Germline V gives CDR1 MDHEN, CDR2 SYDVKM. The junction had 10 bases not matched to a gene; V was cut back by 5 bases and J by 15 bases. The CDR3 length is 12 residues. The chain's CDR3 is CASSPRTGLLFF. The CDR3 DNA reads as TGTGCCAGCAGTCCACGGACAGGTCTCCTGTTCTTC.

The chain joins TRBV11-3 to TRBJ1-1; D unclear. V was cut by 4 bases and J by 1 base, with 7 bases left in between. The CDR3 is made up of 13 amino acids. CDR1 SGHNT and CDR2 YENEEA come from the germline V gene. The CDR3 bases are TGTGCCAGCAGCTCGTCCGGGAACACTGAAGCTTTCTTT. This gives the protein CASSSSGNTEAFF.

The rearrangement links TRBV9 to TRBJ2-5, with 8 bases matching TRBD2. There are 15 residues in the CDR3. The V and J ends lost 4 bases and 1 base, in that order; junction bases with no gene match: 6. Germline-derived CDR1 and CDR2 are SGDLS and YYNGEE. The CDR3 loop reads CASSWTGGLQETQYF. CDR3 in DNA: TGTGCCAGCAGCTGGACGGGGGGGCTCCAAGAGACCCAGTACTTC.

The DNA for the CDR3 is TGTGCCAGTAGTATCAAGGGACAGCCCGGGAGCCATTCACCCCTCCACTTT. Translating it yields CASSIKGQPGSHSPLHF. The J gene is TRBJ1-6, the V gene TRBV19; 7 bases match TRBD1. Germline V gene sequence: CDR1 LNHDA, CDR2 SQIVND (reference sequence). V was clipped by 3 bases and J by 8 bases; unmatched bases: 13. CDR3 length: 17 residues.

V usage is TRBV11-3 and J usage is TRBJ2-2; 13 bases align to TRBD2. The V gene's germline CDR1 is SGHNT and CDR2 YENEEA. CDR3 length: 17 residues. The junction had 8 bases not matched to a gene; V was cut back by 5 bases and J by 5 bases. The CDR3: CASSPGLAGVRTGELFF. The CDR3 DNA reads as TGTGCCAGCAGCCCTGGACTAGCGGGAGTTAGAACCGGGGAGCTGTTTTTT.

The chain uses TRBV11-2 and TRBJ1-1, with a weak D call TRBD1 (5 bases). Germline V gives CDR1 SGHAT, CDR2 FQNNGV. Trimming took off 3 bases at V and 4 bases at J, with 15 bases between the two ends. This CDR3 is built from 15 residues. CDR3 coding DNA: TGTGCCAGCAGCTTTGTAGCAGGGATGACCACTGAAGCTTTCTTT. It codes for CASSFVAGMTTEAFF.

The chain is built from TRBV7-6 and TRBJ2-5; D remains unclear. Germline CDR1 SGHVS, CDR2 FNYEAQ. V was cut by 2 bases and J by 2 bases, with 15 bases left in between. This CDR3 spans 16 amino acids. In nucleotides, the CDR3 is TGTGCCAGCAGCTTAACAAATGGGCTTGCACAAGAGACCCAGTACTTC. Translation gives CASSLTNGLAQETQYF.

The chain links TRBV5-6 to TRBJ2-7, with D possibly being TRBD2 (6 bases). CDR3 length: 13 residues. From germline, CDR1 is SGHDT and CDR2 YYEEEE. V was shortened by 4 bases and J by 3 bases, with 11 bases between the two germline ends. CDR3 DNA sequence: TGTGCCAGCAGCGGGGACTCTTACTACGAGCAGTACGTC. It specifies CASSGDSYYEQYV.

This clone has only a few counts. V usage is TRBV24-1 and J usage is TRBJ2-3; possible D gene TRBD2, 5 bases. The V gene's germline CDR1 is KGHDR and CDR2 SFDVKD. The CDR3 runs to 13 residues. V lost 2 bases, J lost 10 bases, and 12 bases lay in between. In DNA, the CDR3 is TGTGCCACCAGTGATTCAACCCGGGGTGCGCAGTATTTT. Its translation is CATSDSTRGAQYF.

As DNA, the CDR3 is TGTGCCAGCCAAGGACTAGCGGTCACAGATACGCAGTATTTT. Translation: CASQGLAVTDTQYF. The V call is TRBV6-5, the J call TRBJ2-3; 10 bases align to TRBD2. The germline CDR1 and CDR2 sequences are MNHEY and SVGAGI. The CDR3 has 14 residues. The J segment lost 2 bases and the V segment lost 8 bases, leaving 4 bases of the junction unmatched.

The V gene is TRBV28, the J gene TRBJ1-2; a weak D match, TRBD1 (5 bases). V lost 2 bases and J lost 4, with 17 bases in between. The CDR3 is 16 residues long. CDR1 is MDHEN, CDR2 SYDVKM, per germline. CDR3 coding DNA: TGTGCCAGCAGTTTAGGCGGGGGGACTCCAGTCTATGGCTACACCTTC. This gives the protein CASSLGGGTPVYGYTF.

This clone appeared a few times. The CDR3 DNA is TGTGCCAGCAGCCCATTAGCGGGGGCGGGAGATACGCAGTATTTT. This translates into CASSPLAGAGDTQYF. This chain joins TRBV3-1 (or the pseudogene TRBV3-2) and TRBJ2-3, with 9 bases matching TRBD2. Germline CDR1 LGHDT, CDR2 YNNKEL (reference sequence). V was pared by 4 bases and J by 5 bases, with 7 bases of the junction left unmatched. CDR3 size: 15 residues.

The chain has TRBV18 and TRBJ1-2, with D hard to call. V lost 2 bases, J lost 6 bases, and 13 bases lay in between. CDR1 is KGHSH, CDR2 LQKENI, per germline. CDR3 length: 14 amino acids. Here the CDR3 reads CASSPGPYFDGYTF. The CDR3 DNA sequence: TGTGCCAGCTCACCAGGCCCTTATTTTGATGGCTACACCTTC. The full variable domain, completed using reference TRBV18 and TRBJ1-2, is NAGVMQNPRHLVRRRGQEARLRCSPMKGHSHVYWYRQLPEEGLKFMVYLQKENIIDESGMPKERFSAEFPKEGPSILRIQQVVRGDSAAYFCASSPGPYFDGYTFGSGTRLTVV.

The V call is TRBV15, the J call TRBJ1-1; 10 positions agree with TRBD1. The germline V gene has CDR1 LNHNV and CDR2 YYDKDF (reference sequence). The V gene end was trimmed by 3 bases and the J gene end by 4 bases; junction bases not matched to a gene: 5. The CDR3 runs to 15 residues. CDR3 bases: TGTGCCACCAGCAGGGACAGGGGGTCCGGCACTGAAGCTTTCTTT. Its translation is CATSRDRGSGTEAFF.